Below, 22 T cell receptor beta chains from the same sample are listed, as sequenced in a study of radiation and T cells in renal cell carcinoma. Specified time point: blood 4 weeks post-SBRT, at nephrectomy. The treatment denotes: 15 Gy SBRT to primary tumor, nephrectomy 4 weeks later. Method: immunoSEQ multiplex PCR; TCRdb's copy keeps in-frame clones and lacks some. This sample has over 90,000 clones; 80% to 90% occur once, and the top ten carry roughly 7.6%. The sample here was blood, taken from a patient whose treatment included radiotherapy and nephrectomy. These receptors were collected from a man aged 55 to 70 with renal cell carcinoma.

In this sample, this clone turned up once. This sequence joins TRBV28 and TRBJ1-2; TRBD1 matches 8 bases. Per the germline V gene, CDR1 is MDHEN and CDR2 is SYDVKM. The CDR3 length is 14 residues. With V trimmed by 4 bases and J by 6 bases, 7 bases remained unmatched. CDR3 region: CASSSRTGRDGYTF. CDR3 DNA: TGTGCCAGCAGTTCAAGGACAGGGAGGGATGGCTACACCTTC.

The chain joins TRBV5-1 to TRBJ2-2, with 8 bases matching TRBD1. This CDR3 contains 15 residues. Germline V CDR1 and CDR2: SGHRS, YFSETQ. With V trimmed by 5 bases and J by 4 bases, 7 bases remained unmatched. In DNA, the CDR3 is TGCGCCAGCAGGGGTACGACAGGGGTCACCGGGGAGCTGTTTTTT. This encodes CASRGTTGVTGELFF.

The chain is built from TRBV28 and TRBJ1-1; the match to TRBD1 covers 10 bases. J lost 0 bases, V lost 5 bases, and 9 bases had no gene match. CDR3 length: 17 amino acids. CDR1 and CDR2 from the germline V gene are MDHEN and SYDVKM. In nucleotides, the CDR3 is TGTGCCAGCAGTCCCTGGGACAGGGGACCTATGAACACTGAAGCTTTCTTT. Amino acid sequence: CASSPWDRGPMNTEAFF.

This clone was observed once. The V and J genes are TRBV27 and TRBJ1-2; D is unclear. Germline V CDR1 and CDR2: MNHEY, SMNVEV (reference sequence). This CDR3 region has 13 residues. Trimming cost V 0 bases and J 3 bases, with 5 bases left between them. The CDR3 DNA is TGTGCCAGCAGTTTATCGGGGTACTATGGCTACACCTTC. Protein sequence: CASSLSGYYGYTF.

The chain recombines TRBV5-1 with TRBJ2-5, with TRBD2 matching 9 bases. Germline CDR1 and CDR2: SGHRS and YFSETQ. This CDR3 is 15 amino acids long. Losses at the gene ends were 1 base for V and 2 bases for J; bases not matched to a gene: 3. The CDR3 is CASSLNSGRQETQYF. In DNA, the CDR3 is TGCGCCAGCAGCTTGAACAGCGGGAGGCAAGAGACCCAGTACTTC.

The chain combines TRBV19 with TRBJ1-3; D remains ambiguous. Germline assignment: CDR1 LNHDA and CDR2 SQIVND (reference sequence). This CDR3 has 16 amino acids. The V gene lost 7 bases and the J gene lost 0 bases, with 16 bases spanning the gap. For the CDR3, the DNA is TGTGCCAGTACGCCAGACTTAATAATCTCTGGAAACACCATATATTTT. It codes for CASTPDLIISGNTIYF.

This sequence joins TRBV6-6 and TRBJ1-3; D call uncertain. This CDR3 contains 16 residues. Trimming took 4 bases from V and 0 from J, leaving 13 bases between them. Looked up from germline, CDR1 is MNHNY and CDR2 is SVGAGI (reference sequence). The CDR3 DNA reads as TGTGCCAGCAGTTCCGACCAGGCGGCCTCTGGAAACACCATATATTTT. Translated, it gives CASSSDQAASGNTIYF.

V gene TRBV19 combines with J gene TRBJ1-1; D is possibly TRBD1 (6 bases). The CDR3 extends over 14 amino acids. V shed 3 bases and J shed 6 bases, with 14 bases lying between them. Germline V gene data show CDR1 as LNHDA and CDR2 as SQIVND (reference sequence). The CDR3 here is CASSIGQTLAEAFF. The CDR3 DNA follows: TGTGCCAGTAGTATCGGACAGACCTTGGCTGAAGCTTTCTTT. The entire variable domain, with the rest obtained from reference TRBV19 and TRBJ1-1, is as follows: DGGITQSPKYLFRKEGQNVTLSCEQNLNHDAMYWYRQDPGQGLRLIYYSQIVNDFQKGDIAEGYSVSREKKESFPLTVTSAQKNPTAFYLCASSIGQTLAEAFFGQGTRLTVV.

V usage is TRBV4-2 and J usage is TRBJ1-2, with TRBD1 as a possible D gene (6 bases). From germline, CDR1 is LGHNA and CDR2 YNFKEQ. Trimming took off 7 bases at V and 2 bases at J, with 14 bases between the two ends. The CDR3 contains 14 residues. For the CDR3, the DNA is TGTGCCAGCACCCCGTCAGGGGAGAACTATGGCTACACCTTC. It codes for CASTPSGENYGYTF.

This chain uses TRBV28 with TRBJ2-5, with 7 bases that match TRBD1. Germline V lookup: CDR1 MDHEN, CDR2 SYDVKM. V dropped 8 bases and J dropped 8; count of bases not matched to a gene: 11. This CDR3 region has 13 residues. The CDR3 nucleotides are TGTGCCAGCGAGGGGGCAGGGGAAATTACCCAGTACTTC. Translating it yields CASEGAGEITQYF.

A word on this clone: At the DNA level, this CDR3 is encoded by other sequences in the same sample as well. This chain connects TRBV7-9 to TRBJ2-6, with a weak D call TRBD1 (5 bases). V dropped 1 base and J dropped 2 bases, with 6 bases sitting between them. CDR3 length equals 15 residues. Per the germline V gene, CDR1 is SEHNR and CDR2 is FQNEAQ (reference sequence). CDR3 DNA sequence: TGTGCCAGCAGCTTAGAAGGGGCTGGGGCCAACGTCCTGACTTTC. Translating gives CASSLEGAGANVLTF.

This clone is a singleton in its sample. This chain uses TRBV28 with TRBJ2-1; no reliable D call. V was pared by 8 bases and J by 0 bases, with 14 bases between. Germline V CDR1 and CDR2: MDHEN, SYDVKM. This CDR3 region has 15 residues. The CDR3 DNA reads TGTGCCAGCGTACGTCAGGAGAGCTCCTACAATGAGCAGTTCTTC. It specifies CASVRQESSYNEQFF.

The chain is built from TRBV5-4 and TRBJ2-7, with D possibly being TRBD1 (6 bases). This CDR3 spans 14 amino acids. Trimming took off 1 base at V and 4 bases at J, with 12 bases between the two ends. Per the germline V gene, CDR1 is SGHNT and CDR2 is YYREEE (reference sequence). The CDR3 is CASSLQGSPYEQYF. For the CDR3, the DNA is TGTGCCAGCAGCTTGCAGGGGAGTCCTTACGAGCAGTACTTC.

This clone was seen a single time. The chain is built from TRBV2 and TRBJ1-4, with a possible D match to TRBD1 (6 bases). This CDR3 region has 13 residues. The V end lost 8 bases, the J end lost 6 bases, and 13 bases lay between the germline ends. Germline V CDR1 and CDR2: SNHLY, FYNNEI. The CDR3 DNA sequence: TGTGCCAGCTGCACAGGGAAGTATGAAAAACTGTTTTTT. Its translation: CASCTGKYEKLFF. Together with reference TRBV2 and TRBJ1-4, the CDR3 gives the full variable domain: EPEVTQTPSHQVTQMGQEVILRCVPISNHLYFYWYRQILGQKVEFLVSFYNNEISEKSEIFDDQFSVERPDGSNFTLKIRSTKLEDSAMYFCASCTGKYEKLFFGSGTQLSVL.

This clone was detected a few times. The chain couples TRBV4-1 to TRBJ1-4, with a tentative D call TRBD1 (5 bases). The CDR3 is made up of 17 amino acids. CDR1 and CDR2 from the germline V gene are MGHRA and YSYEKL. Trimming took off 4 bases at V and 7 bases at J, with 22 bases between the two ends. The CDR3 loop reads CASSRDTGAVRGEKLFF. The CDR3 nucleotides read TGCGCCAGCAGCCGCGACACTGGGGCAGTGCGAGGTGAAAAACTGTTTTTT.

V is TRBV14 and J is TRBJ2-1; TRBD2 matches 13 bases. The CDR3 loop spans 18 amino acids. Losses at the gene ends were 4 bases for V and 6 bases for J; bases not matched to a gene: 12. Germline V gene sequence: CDR1 SGHDN, CDR2 FVKESK. CDR3 in DNA: TGTGCCAGCAGCCCAGGACTAGCGGGAGATGGCCTACGCAATGAGCAGTTCTTC. Translated: CASSPGLAGDGLRNEQFF.

V gene TRBV30 combines with J gene TRBJ2-2; 7 bases are shared with TRBD2. Unmatched junction bases numbered 9, after V lost 0 bases and J lost 8 bases. Germline V gives CDR1 GTSNPN, CDR2 SVGIG (reference sequence). The CDR3 covers 15 residues. CDR3 sequence (DNA): TGTGCCTGGAGTGTACAGACAGCGGGGAGGGGGGAGCTGTTTTTT. Translation gives CAWSVQTAGRGELFF.

This sequence joins TRBV19 and TRBJ2-1; the match to TRBD1 covers 8 bases. V gave up 9 bases and J gave up 4 bases; unmatched junction bases: 8. Germline-derived CDR1 and CDR2 are LNHDA and SQIVND (reference sequence). The CDR3 is made up of 14 amino acids. The CDR3, as DNA: TGTGCCAGCAAAACCCGGGACAGGTACAATGAGCAGTTCTTC. Translated, it gives CASKTRDRYNEQFF.

The rearrangement links TRBV28 to TRBJ2-5; 9 bases agree with TRBD2. The CDR3 runs 14 residues. Germline V gene sequence: CDR1 MDHEN, CDR2 SYDVKM. J was trimmed by 5 bases and V by 6 bases; bases with no gene match: 7. CDR3 loop: CASSYSGSQETQYF. The CDR3 DNA sequence: TGTGCCAGCAGCTATAGCGGGAGTCAGGAGACCCAGTACTTC. Full variable domain (rest looked up from reference TRBV28 and TRBJ2-5): DVKVTQSSRYLVKRTGEKVFLECVQDMDHENMFWYRQDPGLGLRLIYFSYDVKMKEKGDIPEGYSVSREKKERFSLILESASTNQTSMYLCASSYSGSQETQYFGPGTRLLVL.

J is TRBJ2-7 and V is TRBV27, with D perhaps matching TRBD2 (5 bases). Germline CDR1 is MNHEY and CDR2 is SMNVEV (reference sequence). V dropped 3 bases and J dropped 2 bases, with 8 bases sitting between them. The CDR3 is made up of 13 amino acids. The CDR3 reads CASSFFGTYEQYF. CDR3 coding DNA: TGTGCCAGCAGTTTCTTCGGGACCTACGAGCAGTACTTC.

This rearrangement joins TRBV9 to TRBJ2-3; D assignment may be TRBD1 or TRBD2 (5 bases each). Germline-derived CDR1 and CDR2 are SGDLS and YYNGEE. The CDR3 runs to 15 residues. The V end lost 0 bases, the J end lost 4 bases, and 12 bases lay between the germline ends. As DNA, the CDR3 is TGTGCCAGCAGCGTAGGAGGCCGGGGCGCAGATACGCAGTATTTT. It yields the protein CASSVGGRGADTQYF.

This clone is a singleton in its sample. V and J are TRBV25-1 and TRBJ1-1; D ambiguous. V was clipped by 6 bases and J by 0 bases, with 14 bases between them. The CDR3 covers 15 residues. Germline loops: CDR1 MGHDK, CDR2 SYGVNS. CDR3 DNA: TGTGCCAGCAGGATTAATGGAGGGTTGAACACTGAAGCTTTCTTT. It codes for CASRINGGLNTEAFF.